These 25 T cell receptor beta chains came from one sample sequenced in a study of cytomegalovirus exposure and HLA in healthy donors. Amplification used 60 Vbeta primers and 13 Jbeta primers. Profiled with immunoSEQ multiplex PCR; TCRdb holds only in-frame clones, not every one. The sample yields about 160,000 clones, roughly 84% seen once. Sequencing was performed on PBMCs. These receptor sequences come from a woman aged 18-29 years in good health and CMV-seronegative.

The chain uses TRBV19 and TRBJ1-2; 8 nucleotides match TRBD1. V was pared by 5 bases and J by 0 bases, with 5 bases of the junction left unmatched. The CDR3 loop spans 15 amino acids. Per germline, CDR1 LNHDA and CDR2 SQIVND (reference sequence). CDR3 region: CASSAPDRANYGYTF. The CDR3 DNA is TGTGCCAGTAGTGCCCCGGACAGGGCTAACTATGGCTACACCTTC.

The chain uses TRBV28 and TRBJ1-5; 7 bases agree with TRBD1. The V and J ends lost 5 bases and 7 bases, in that order; junction bases with no gene match: 11. Germline lookup yields CDR1 MDHEN and CDR2 SYDVKM. This CDR3 has 15 amino acids. The CDR3 DNA reads TGTGCCAGCAGTGGTAATACAGGGGCACGGCAGCCCCAGCATTTT. As protein: CASSGNTGARQPQHF.

This chain links TRBV6-1 with TRBJ2-7, with D hard to call. The CDR3 contains 14 residues. V was pared by 4 bases and J by 0 bases, with 10 bases between. CDR1 MNHNS and CDR2 SASEGT come from the germline V gene. Written as DNA, the CDR3 is TGTGCCAGCAGTGGGATGGGCAGCTCCTACGAGCAGTACTTC. It yields the protein CASSGMGSSYEQYF.

V gene TRBV25-1 combines with J gene TRBJ2-2, with TRBD2 matching 11 bases. Per the germline V gene, CDR1 is MGHDK and CDR2 is SYGVNS. The CDR3 has 16 amino acids. J lost 9 bases, V lost 1 base, and 7 bases had no gene match. Here the CDR3 DNA reads TGTGCCAGCAGTGAATTGGATAGCGGGGGGGCTCGGGAGCTGTTTTTT. Amino acid sequence: CASSELDSGGARELFF.

This clone came up a few times. This chain uses TRBV6-5 with TRBJ2-3; 8 bases are shared with TRBD1. J was trimmed by 3 bases and V by 10 bases; bases with no gene match: 6. Per germline, CDR1 MNHEY and CDR2 SVGAGI. The CDR3 covers 13 residues. CDR3 protein: CATSDRETDTQYF. In nucleotides, the CDR3 is TGTGCCACTTCGGACAGGGAGACAGATACGCAGTATTTT.

J is TRBJ2-1 and V is TRBV7-9, with D maybe TRBD1 (6 bases). In germline, CDR1 is SEHNR, CDR2 FQNEAQ (reference sequence). Trimming removed 7 bases from V and 4 bases from J, with 14 bases in between. The CDR3 is made up of 14 amino acids. In nucleotides, the CDR3 is TGTGCCAGCACAGGGGTATCCGGGTACAATGAGCAGTTCTTC. It encodes CASTGVSGYNEQFF.

The chain carries TRBV4-1 and TRBJ1-4, with 8 bases fitting TRBD1. V lost 1 base and J lost 1; bases outside the gene matches: 11. CDR3 size: 19 residues. CDR1 is MGHRA and CDR2 is YSYEKL in the germline V gene. CDR3 nucleotides: TGCGCCAGCAGCCAAGCTAGGACAGGGATTCGGAGAACTAATGAAAAACTGTTTTTT. This sequence encodes CASSQARTGIRRTNEKLFF.

Turning to this clone: One end of the junction fails to match germline, which may point to a read error. The chain uses TRBV7-7 and TRBJ2-6; maybe TRBD1 (5 bases). The CDR3 sequence is 15 residues long. The germline V gene encodes CDR1 SSHAT and CDR2 FNYEAQ (reference sequence). CDR3 nucleotides: TGTGCCAGCAGCCCCATTCGCTCTGGGGCCAACGGCCTGACTTTC. The encoded protein is CASSPIRSGANGLTF.

The genes are TRBV5-1 and TRBJ2-7; D is perhaps TRBD1 (6 bases). V was clipped by 4 bases and J by 4 bases, with 15 bases between them. Germline V gene data show CDR1 as SGHRS and CDR2 as YFSETQ. This CDR3 region has 14 residues. This chain's CDR3 is CASSPTGGTYEQYF. Here the CDR3 DNA reads TGCGCCAGCAGCCCGACAGGTGGAACTTACGAGCAGTACTTC.

The chain employs TRBV5-1 and TRBJ1-6; 8 bases agree with TRBD1. With V trimmed by 5 bases and J by 7 bases, 5 bases remained unmatched. CDR1 is SGHRS and CDR2 is YFSETQ in the germline V gene. The CDR3 extends over 14 amino acids. The CDR3: CASRGQGWNSPLHF. The DNA for the CDR3 is TGCGCCAGCAGAGGACAGGGTTGGAATTCACCCCTCCACTTT. The entire variable domain, with the rest obtained from reference TRBV5-1 and TRBJ1-6, is as follows: KAGVTQTPRYLIKTRGQQVTLSCSPISGHRSVSWYQQTPGQGLQFLFEYFSETQRNKGNFPGRFSGRQFSNSRSEMNVSTLELGDSALYLCASRGQGWNSPLHFGNGTRLTVT.

The chain couples TRBV27 to TRBJ2-3; unclear D gene. CDR1 and CDR2 (germline): MNHEY, SMNVEV (reference sequence). The CDR3 has 13 amino acids. The V end was cut by 5 bases, the J end by 2 bases, with 8 bases between. Here the CDR3 DNA reads TGTGCCAGCAGTCGGGTCAACACAGATACGCAGTATTTT. It is translated as CASSRVNTDTQYF.

The J gene is TRBJ1-2, the V gene TRBV18, with 8 bases identical to TRBD1. Germline CDR1 reads KGHSH; CDR2 reads LQKENI. With 3 bases clipped from V and 8 bases from J, the junction kept 2 bases outside the gene matches. There are 12 residues in the CDR3. In nucleotides, the CDR3 is TGTGCCAGCTCACCTGACAGGGGAGGCTACACCTTC. This sequence encodes CASSPDRGGYTF.

The gene calls are TRBV7-9 and TRBJ2-7; D is possibly TRBD2 (6 bases). This CDR3 has 13 residues. From germline, CDR1 is SEHNR and CDR2 FQNEAQ (reference sequence). V gave up 7 bases and J gave up 0 bases, with 10 bases separating them. The chain's CDR3 is CASTSAASYEQYF. The CDR3 DNA follows: TGTGCCAGCACTAGCGCGGCCTCCTACGAGCAGTACTTC.

The chain recombines TRBV5-1 with TRBJ2-5, with D perhaps matching TRBD1 (6 bases). The V end was cut by 3 bases, the J end by 3 bases, with 12 bases between. CDR3 length: 14 residues. Per germline, CDR1 SGHRS and CDR2 YFSETQ. The CDR3 DNA reads as TGCGCCAGCAGCTCCGCTAGGACAGAAGAGACCCAGTACTTC. Translating it yields CASSSARTEETQYF.

The chain couples TRBV6-5 to TRBJ2-3; TRBD2 matches at 10 bases. The J segment lost 0 bases and the V segment lost 6 bases, leaving 0 bases of the junction unmatched. CDR3 length equals 14 residues. Germline lookup yields CDR1 MNHEY and CDR2 SVGAGI. CDR3 protein: CASRAGGSTDTQYF. DNA for the CDR3: TGTGCCAGCAGAGCGGGGGGGAGCACAGATACGCAGTATTTT.

The J gene is TRBJ2-7, the V gene TRBV12-5, with TRBD1 identical over 7 bases. Germline V gives CDR1 LGHNT, CDR2 FRNRAP. This CDR3 region has 14 residues. The junction had 5 bases not matched to a gene; V was cut back by 1 base and J by 5 bases. CDR3 DNA sequence: TGTGCTAGTGGTTTGGCGCCAGGGGGTAACGAGCAGTACTTC. Translating gives CASGLAPGGNEQYF.

The genes are TRBV6-4 and TRBJ1-1; D may be TRBD1 (5 bases). The CDR3 is 16 amino acids. Germline CDR1 MRHNA, CDR2 SNTAGT. The germline V and J ends were trimmed by 5 bases and 1 base, with 17 bases remaining between them. The chain's CDR3 is CASSSPGGGGNTEAFF. The CDR3 coding sequence is TGTGCCAGCAGTTCCCCCGGGGGAGGAGGGAACACTGAAGCTTTCTTT.

This clone showed up just a few times. The J gene is TRBJ2-7, the V gene TRBV6-1, with D possibly matching TRBD1 (6 bases). Trimming took off 2 bases at V and 4 bases at J, with 15 bases between the two ends. This CDR3 contains 15 residues. Germline assignment: CDR1 MNHNS and CDR2 SASEGT. The CDR3 region has the DNA TGTGCCAGCAGTGAATGGGCTGACAGGAGTTACGAGCAGTACTTC. Amino acid sequence: CASSEWADRSYEQYF.

J is TRBJ1-5 and V is TRBV7-2; D gene uncertain. CDR1 and CDR2 from the germline V gene are SGHTA and FQGNSA. The CDR3 contains 16 residues. V shed 4 bases and J shed 2 bases, with 15 bases lying between them. The CDR3 bases are TGTGCCAGCAGCTCGGCGCATGAACGGGGCAATCAGCCCCAGCATTTT. Its translation: CASSSAHERGNQPQHF.

The gene calls are TRBV19 and TRBJ1-2, with D possibly matching TRBD1 (6 bases). In germline, CDR1 is LNHDA, CDR2 SQIVND (reference sequence). Trimming shortened V by 7 bases and J by 3 bases, and 18 bases separated the two germline ends. This CDR3 is 15 amino acids long. CDR3 DNA sequence: TGTGCCAGTACCGATATTTGGGACACTTACTATGGCTACACCTTC. It yields the protein CASTDIWDTYYGYTF. Full variable domain (remainder filled in from reference TRBV19 and TRBJ1-2): DGGITQSPKYLFRKEGQNVTLSCEQNLNHDAMYWYRQDPGQGLRLIYYSQIVNDFQKGDIAEGYSVSREKKESFPLTVTSAQKNPTAFYLCASTDIWDTYYGYTFGSGTRLTVV.

This clone was picked up a small number of times. This sequence joins TRBV6-6 and TRBJ2-7; the match to TRBD1 covers 9 bases. With V trimmed by 8 bases and J by 2 bases, 1 base remained unmatched. The CDR3 loop spans 12 amino acids. CDR1 MNHNY and CDR2 SVGAGI come from the germline V gene (reference sequence). The CDR3 spells CASGQGTYEQYF. The CDR3 bases are TGTGCCAGCGGACAGGGGACCTACGAGCAGTACTTC.

This chain joins TRBV25-1 and TRBJ2-7, with 7 nucleotides matching TRBD1. The V segment lost 2 bases and the J segment 3 bases; nucleotides outside the gene matches: 4. Looked up from germline, CDR1 is MGHDK and CDR2 is SYGVNS. The CDR3 totals 14 residues. In DNA form, the CDR3 reads TGTGCCAGCAGTGAAACCGGGACAGTCTACGAGCAGTACTTC. This sequence encodes CASSETGTVYEQYF.

This clone was detected only once. The chain links TRBV5-4 to TRBJ2-1, with 9 nucleotides matching TRBD2. The ends lost 4 bases at V and 9 bases at J; junction bases unmatched: 8. Germline CDR1 SGHNT, CDR2 YYREEE (reference sequence). CDR3 length equals 14 residues. CDR3 protein: CASSQGLARGEQFF. The CDR3 nucleotides read TGTGCCAGCAGCCAAGGACTAGCGAGGGGTGAGCAGTTCTTC.

This clone was detected a few times. This chain connects TRBV11-3 to TRBJ1-1, with D hard to call. CDR1 and CDR2 (germline): SGHNT, YENEEA. This CDR3 has 12 residues. The V end was cut by 3 bases, the J end by 4 bases, with 6 bases between. CDR3 region: CASSFGGTEAFF. The CDR3 DNA follows: TGTGCCAGCAGCTTCGGCGGCACTGAAGCTTTCTTT.

The rearrangement links TRBV7-6 to TRBJ2-2, with D possibly matching TRBD1 (6 bases). This CDR3 spans 17 amino acids. Germline V gene sequence: CDR1 SGHVS, CDR2 FNYEAQ. V dropped 4 bases and J dropped 2 bases, with 17 bases sitting between them. CDR3 nucleotide sequence: TGTGCCAGCAGCTCATACACCGGGACAATAAACACCGGGGAGCTGTTTTTT. Its translation: CASSSYTGTINTGELFF.